The rows below give T cell receptor beta chains drawn from one sample of a study of regulatory T cells in long-lasting Graves disease. MiXCR was run by TCRdb on the multiplex PCR reads, yielding one entry per CDR3 protein. The sample yields under 800,000 distinct CDR3 sequences, roughly 15% seen once. Another study also made use of these data, one on T cells in Graves' hyperthyroidism and ophthalmopathy.

Source: peripheral blood mononuclear cells (PBMCs), taken at new diagnosis, from a patient treated with antithyroid drugs. These receptors came from a woman younger than 45 with Graves disease. Each CDR3 is given with its conserved first and last residue. The D gene is left open where the match is weak. Size is omitted from some rows. Given values are once, few, many or a class for expanded clones.

TRBD1	TRBJ2-7	TRBV11-2	NA	TGTGCCAGCAGTAACAGGGGGGTTATCGACGAGCAGTACTTC	CASSNRGVIDEQYF
NA	TRBJ2-6	TRBV2	many	TGTGCCAGCAGTGGAGGTGCGTCTGGGGCCAACGTCCTGACTTTC	CASSGGASGANVLTF
NA	TRBJ1-2	TRBV12-3/TRBV12-4	many	TGTGCCAGCACTTCATCCCCCCCAGGCTACACCTTC	CASTSSPPGYTF
TRBD1	TRBJ1-2	TRBV9	NA	TGTGCCAGCAGCGTCTCCCGACAGGGCTGGAATGTGGACTACACCTTC	CASSVSRQGWNVDYTF
NA	TRBJ2-7	TRBV28	many	TGTGCCAGCACCGCCGGGCAGGGCTACGAGGAGCAGTACTTC	CASTAGQGYEEQYF
TRBD1	TRBJ2-2	TRBV12-3/TRBV12-4	many	TGTGCCAGCAGACTTCCGGGACAGGGGAGCACCGGGGAGCTGTTTTTT	CASRLPGQGSTGELFF
TRBD1	TRBJ2-7	TRBV7-8	many	TGTGCCAGCAGCCCCCTAGGACAGGGCACCGAGCAGTACTTC	CASSPLGQGTEQYF
TRBD2	TRBJ2-3	TRBV29-1	many	TGCGGCGGGGGAGAGACAGATACGCAGTATTTT	CGGGETDTQYF
NA	TRBJ1-6	TRBV15	many	TGTGCCACCACCCAGGGGATTGATTCACCCCTCCACTTT	CATTQGIDSPLHF
NA	TRBJ2-1	TRBV5-1	NA	TGCGCCAGCAGGGAATTACCCTACAATGAGCAGTTCTTC	CASRELPYNEQFF
NA	TRBJ1-3	TRBV7-8	NA	TGTGCCAGCAGCTTAACGGTTCTAGGAAACACCATATATTTT	CASSLTVLGNTIYF
NA	TRBJ1-2	TRBV28	NA	NA	CASSFGTGTWASF
NA	TRBJ1-2	TRBV18	NA	TGTGCCAGCTCTGACAGGCTAAAATATGGCTACACCTTC	CASSDRLKYGYTF
TRBD1	TRBJ1-4	TRBV29-1	many	TGCAGCGTTGGGCAGGGGGCTGAAAAACTGTTTTTT	CSVGQGAEKLFF
NA	TRBJ2-5	TRBV5-6	few	TGTGCCAGCAGCCAGGGTAACCAAGAGACCCAGTACTTC	CASSQGNQETQYF
NA	TRBJ1-1	TRBV5-1	once	TGCGCCAGCAAAACGTCGAACACTGAAGCTTTCTTT	CASKTSNTEAFF
NA	TRBJ2-7	TRBV6-5	NA	TGTGCCAGCAGTTACACTGCAGGGAGCTCCTACGAGCAGTACTTC	CASSYTAGSSYEQYF
TRBD1	TRBJ1-1	TRBV29-1	many	TGCAGCGTCGACAGGGCCATGAACACTGAAGCTTTCTTT	CSVDRAMNTEAFF
TRBD2	TRBJ2-5	TRBV2	many	TGTGCCAGCAGTGAATCGCCCAGCGGGAGTTTAGAGACCCAGTACTTC	CASSESPSGSLETQYF
NA	TRBJ2-3	TRBV27	many	TGTGCCAGCAGTTTACAGGCCCTGGGGGGAGATACGCAGTATTTT	CASSLQALGGDTQYF
NA	TRBJ1-2	TRBV14	NA	TGTGCCAGCAGCCAACCACCGTTGGGCTACACCTTC	CASSQPPLGYTF
NA	TRBJ2-3	TRBV29-1	many	TGCAGCGTTTCCGAAGATACGCAGTATTTT	CSVSEDTQYF
TRBD1	TRBJ1-1	TRBV19	few	TGTGCCAGTACCGTCGACAGGGGTTACTTGAACACTGAAGCTTTCTTT	CASTVDRGYLNTEAFF
NA	TRBJ2-7	TRBV28	many	TGTGCCAGTTACCCCGGACAGATCTCCTACGAGCAGTACTTC	CASYPGQISYEQYF
NA	TRBJ1-6	TRBV7-9	many	TGTGCCAGCAGCTTAGCGGGCGCTTTCGATAATTCACCCCTCCACTTT	CASSLAGAFDNSPLHF
TRBD2	TRBJ2-3	TRBV5-5	few	TGTGCCAGCAGCTTGGGGGTGGGACTAGCGGGAGAGGATACGCAGTATTTT	CASSLGVGLAGEDTQYF
NA	TRBJ2-7	TRBV2	many	TGTGCCAGCAGTGAGGGAGTTTACACTACGAGGCAGTACTTC	CASSEGVYTTRQYF
NA	TRBJ2-6	TRBV7-2	many	TGTGCCAGCAGCTTAGGCAGGACGCCCGGGGCCAACGTCCTGACTTTC	CASSLGRTPGANVLTF
NA	TRBJ2-5	TRBV6-2/TRBV6-3	many	TGTGCCAGCAGTCCCCAGGGGCTGGAGACCCAGTACTTC	CASSPQGLETQYF
NA	TRBJ1-1	TRBV6-2/TRBV6-3	many	TGTGCCACCCAGCCCAGGGAGAGGAACACTGAAGCTTTCTTT	CATQPRERNTEAFF
NA	TRBJ1-1	TRBV3-1	many	TGTGCCACCAGGGGAGGAAACACTGAAGCTTTCTTT	CATRGGNTEAFF
TRBD1	TRBJ2-1	TRBV2	many	TGTGCCAGCACTTACAGGGGCGCAAACAATGAGCAGTTCTTC	CASTYRGANNEQFF
NA	TRBJ2-7	TRBV18	few	TGTGCCAGCTCACTTCCGGATAACCCTTACGAGCAGTACTTC	CASSLPDNPYEQYF
NA	TRBJ1-5	TRBV2	many	TGTGCCAGCAGTGAAGTCAGGGTCCAAAGGGCCCAGCATTTT	CASSEVRVQRAQHF
NA	TRBJ2-7	TRBV11-2	few	TGTGCCAGCAGCCTCCAAGGGGAGGTGGGCTACGAGCAGTACTTC	CASSLQGEVGYEQYF
NA	TRBJ2-7	TRBV2	many	TGTGCCAGCAGTGAACAACAGGCATCCTCCTACGAGCAGTACTTC	CASSEQQASSYEQYF
NA	TRBJ2-7	TRBV7-9	NA	TGTGCCAGCTCACCACCGCGGGCTAACCCAGGTCCTCACAGGGACAATGAGCAGTACTTC	CASSPPRANPGPHRDNEQYF
TRBD2	TRBJ2-1	TRBV27	many	TGTGCCAGCAGTTCTCCTAGCGGGAGCTCCTACAATGAGCAGTTCTTC	CASSSPSGSSYNEQFF
NA	TRBJ2-7	TRBV28	many	TGTGCCATTACCACATCGAGCTCCTCCTACGAGCAGTACTTC	CAITTSSSSYEQYF
NA	TRBJ2-5	TRBV3-1	many	TGTGCCAGCAGCCAAGACGGGGTTCCAAAGTACTTC	CASSQDGVPKYF
NA	TRBJ1-2	TRBV9	NA	TGTGCCAGCAGCGCGCCTCAGGGGCTGAACTATGGCTACACCTTC	CASSAPQGLNYGYTF
TRBD1	TRBJ2-1	TRBV27	many	TGTGCCAGCAGCCGAATCCGGGACAGCTACAATGAGCAGTTCTTC	CASSRIRDSYNEQFF
NA	TRBJ2-2	TRBV5-6	NA	TGTGCCAGCAGCCACTTGAGGGAAACCAACACCGGGGAGCTGTTTTTT	CASSHLRETNTGELFF
TRBD1	TRBJ1-1	TRBV6-2/TRBV6-3	few	TGTGCCAGCAGTACAGGGGGCCCGGGCACTGAAGCTTTCTTT	CASSTGGPGTEAFF
NA	TRBJ1-1	TRBV5-1	many	TGCGCCAGCAGCTCCGGGACACCATACACTGAAGCTTTCTTT	CASSSGTPYTEAFF
TRBD1	TRBJ1-5	TRBV28	NA	TGTGCCAGCAGATTACCTCCCCGGGACAGGGTGTATAGCAATCAGCCCCAGCATTTT	CASRLPPRDRVYSNQPQHF
NA	TRBJ1-1	TRBV12-3/TRBV12-4	many	TGTGCCAGCAGTTTTGCAGGGCTTAACTTTGAAGCTTTCTTT	CASSFAGLNFEAFF
TRBD1	TRBJ1-2	TRBV24-1	many	TGTGCCACCAGTGAGAACAGACAGGGGAACTATGGCTACACCTTC	CATSENRQGNYGYTF
TRBD1	TRBJ2-7	TRBV27	NA	TGTGCCAGCAGTTTATCGACAGGGGAGTTAGTTTACGAGCAGTACTTC	CASSLSTGELVYEQYF
NA	TRBJ1-4	TRBV11-2	many	TGTGCCAGCAGCTGGCGGGGGGTACGGGAAAAACTGTTTTTT	CASSWRGVREKLFF
NA	TRBJ1-6	TRBV2	many	TGTGCCAGCAGGGCCCAGCCCTCTTCACCCCTCCACTTT	CASRAQPSSPLHF
TRBD2	TRBJ2-1	TRBV11-3	NA	TGTGCCAGCAGCTTGCTAGCGGGAGAAACTGAGCAGTTCTTC	CASSLLAGETEQFF
NA	TRBJ2-7	TRBV3-1	many	TGTGCCAGCAGCCAAACAGCTGGCGGTTCCTACGAGCAGTACTTC	CASSQTAGGSYEQYF
NA	TRBJ2-7	TRBV16	NA	TGTGCCAGCAGCCAATTGAGTGGGAGAATAGCCTACGAGCAGTACTTC	CASSQLSGRIAYEQYF
TRBD1	TRBJ1-2	TRBV20-1	NA	TGCAGTGCTAGGACAGGGGGCCCCTATGGCTACACCTTC	CSARTGGPYGYTF
NA	TRBJ1-5	TRBV28	many	TGTGCCAGCAGTCAAAAGTCCAGTCGGTATCAGCCCCAGCATTTT	CASSQKSSRYQPQHF
NA	TRBJ2-7	TRBV10-3	NA	TGTGCCATCGGGGGAAATTACGAGCAGTACTTC	CAIGGNYEQYF
TRBD2	TRBJ2-7	TRBV5-4	few	TGTGCCAGCAGCTTGGGGGCTAGCGGGGAGAGCTCCTACGAGCAGTACTTC	CASSLGASGESSYEQYF
NA	TRBJ2-3	TRBV10-3	many	TGTGCCATCAGTGAGTGGAGCGGAGCCACAGATACGCAGTATTTT	CAISEWSGATDTQYF